Reported below is one T cell receptor (beta chain). The CDR3 has 16 residues. Trimming took 2 bases from V and 0 from J, leaving 11 bases between them. Germline V gene sequence: CDR1 MNHNY, CDR2 SVGAGI (reference sequence). Sequencing used immunoSEQ multiplex PCR; TCRdb keeps in-frame clones, though not all of them. The sample lists some 190,000 clones, around 80% occurring once. The data belong to a study of blood T cell repertoires in COVID-19. The clonotype was recovered from a man aged 25 to 45 with acute COVID-19. The sequencing input was PBMCs or T cells enriched from blood (not recorded which). The chain employs TRBV6-6 and TRBJ1-3; D call uncertain. As DNA, the CDR3 is TGTGCCAGCAGTTACGCGACGGAGCTCTCTGGAAACACCATATATTTT. It specifies CASSYATELSGNTIYF.